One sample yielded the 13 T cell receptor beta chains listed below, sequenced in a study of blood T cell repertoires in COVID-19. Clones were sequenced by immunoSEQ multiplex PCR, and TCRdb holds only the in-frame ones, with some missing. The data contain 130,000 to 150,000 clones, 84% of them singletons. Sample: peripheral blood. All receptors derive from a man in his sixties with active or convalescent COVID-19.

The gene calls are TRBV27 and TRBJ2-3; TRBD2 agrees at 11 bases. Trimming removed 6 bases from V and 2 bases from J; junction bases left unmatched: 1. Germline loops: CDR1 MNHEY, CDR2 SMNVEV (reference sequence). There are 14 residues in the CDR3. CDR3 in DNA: TGTGCCAGCAGGGGACTAGCGGCCACAGATACGCAGTATTTT. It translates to CASRGLAATDTQYF.

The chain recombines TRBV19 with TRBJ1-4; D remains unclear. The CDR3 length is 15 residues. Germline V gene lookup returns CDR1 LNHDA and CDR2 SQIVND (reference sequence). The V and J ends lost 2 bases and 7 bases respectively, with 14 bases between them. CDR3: CASSIQSAPSEKLFF. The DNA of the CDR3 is TGTGCCAGTAGTATACAGTCCGCTCCCTCTGAAAAACTGTTTTTT. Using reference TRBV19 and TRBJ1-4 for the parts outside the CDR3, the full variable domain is DGGITQSPKYLFRKEGQNVTLSCEQNLNHDAMYWYRQDPGQGLRLIYYSQIVNDFQKGDIAEGYSVSREKKESFPLTVTSAQKNPTAFYLCASSIQSAPSEKLFFGSGTQLSVL.

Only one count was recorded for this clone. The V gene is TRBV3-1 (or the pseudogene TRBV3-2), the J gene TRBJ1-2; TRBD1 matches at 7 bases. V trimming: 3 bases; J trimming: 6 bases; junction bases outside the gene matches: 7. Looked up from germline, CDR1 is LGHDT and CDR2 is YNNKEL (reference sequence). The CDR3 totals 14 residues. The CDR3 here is CASSHGQTGHGYTF. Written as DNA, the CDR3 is TGTGCCAGCAGCCATGGACAGACAGGGCATGGCTACACCTTC.

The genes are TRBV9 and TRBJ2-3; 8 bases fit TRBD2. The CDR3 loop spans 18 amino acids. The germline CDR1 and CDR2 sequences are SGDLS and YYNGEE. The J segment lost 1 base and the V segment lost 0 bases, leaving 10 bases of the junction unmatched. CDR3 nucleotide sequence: TGTGCCAGCAGCGTAGAAAGCGGGAGTAGGGTGGGCACAGATACGCAGTATTTT. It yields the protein CASSVESGSRVGTDTQYF.

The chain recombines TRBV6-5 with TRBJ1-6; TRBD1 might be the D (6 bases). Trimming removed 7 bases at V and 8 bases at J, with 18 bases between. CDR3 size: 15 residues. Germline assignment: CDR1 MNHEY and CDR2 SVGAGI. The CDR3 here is CASTLGGNQYSPLHF. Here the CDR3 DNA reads TGTGCCAGCACCTTAGGGGGAAATCAATATTCACCCCTCCACTTT.

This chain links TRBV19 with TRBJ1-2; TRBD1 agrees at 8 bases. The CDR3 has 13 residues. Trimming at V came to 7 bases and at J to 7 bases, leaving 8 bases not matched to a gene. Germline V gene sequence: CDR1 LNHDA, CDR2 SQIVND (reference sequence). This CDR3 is CASNADRVSGYTF. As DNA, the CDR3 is TGTGCCAGTAACGCGGACAGGGTTTCTGGCTACACCTTC.

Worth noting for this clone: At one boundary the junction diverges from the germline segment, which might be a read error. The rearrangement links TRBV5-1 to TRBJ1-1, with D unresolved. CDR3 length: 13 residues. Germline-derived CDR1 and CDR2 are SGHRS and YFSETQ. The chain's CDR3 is CASSFSQNAEAFF. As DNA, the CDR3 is TGCGCCAGCAGCTTCTCCCAGAACGCTGAAGCTTTCTTT.

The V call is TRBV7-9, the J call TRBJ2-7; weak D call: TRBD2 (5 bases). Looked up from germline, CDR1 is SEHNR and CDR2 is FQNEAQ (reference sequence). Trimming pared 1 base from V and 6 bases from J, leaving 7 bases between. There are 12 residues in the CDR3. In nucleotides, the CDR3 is TGTGCCAGCAGCTTAGAACTAGGCGAGCAGTACGTC. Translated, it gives CASSLELGEQYV.

The CDR3: CASSPIYAGGAVIYGYTF. The DNA of the CDR3 is TGTGCCAGCAGCCCCATTTATGCAGGGGGCGCGGTTATCTATGGCTACACCTTC. The V and J genes are TRBV21-1 and TRBJ1-2; the table calls TRBD1, which could not be checked here. TRBV21-1 is a pseudogene. The CDR3 spans 18 residues.

The CDR3 nucleotides are TGTGCCAGTAGTGCCCCGGGACTAGCGGGAGGGAGCACAGATACGCAGTATTTT. Its translation is CASSAPGLAGGSTDTQYF. V is TRBV19 and J is TRBJ2-3, with 16 bases that match TRBD2. This CDR3 spans 18 amino acids. V dropped 5 bases and J dropped 0; count of bases not matched to a gene: 5. Germline CDR1 and CDR2: LNHDA and SQIVND (reference sequence).

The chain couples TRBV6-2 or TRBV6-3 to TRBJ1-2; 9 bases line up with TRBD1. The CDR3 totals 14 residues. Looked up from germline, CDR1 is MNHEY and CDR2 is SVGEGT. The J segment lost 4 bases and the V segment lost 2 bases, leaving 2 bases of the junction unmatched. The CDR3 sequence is CASSYPTGGYGYTF. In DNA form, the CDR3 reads TGTGCCAGCAGTTACCCGACAGGGGGCTATGGCTACACCTTC.

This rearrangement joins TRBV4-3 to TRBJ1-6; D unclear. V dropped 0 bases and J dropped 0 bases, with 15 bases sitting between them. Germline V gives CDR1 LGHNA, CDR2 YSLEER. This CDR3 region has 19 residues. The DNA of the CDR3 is TGCGCCAGCAGCCAAGATTTTAAGGACTCGAGCTCCTATAATTCACCCCTCCACTTT. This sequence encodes CASSQDFKDSSSYNSPLHF.

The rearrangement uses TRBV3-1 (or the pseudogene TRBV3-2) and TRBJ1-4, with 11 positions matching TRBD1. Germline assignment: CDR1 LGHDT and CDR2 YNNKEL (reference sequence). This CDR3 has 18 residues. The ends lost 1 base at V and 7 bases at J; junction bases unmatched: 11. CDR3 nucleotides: TGTGCCAGCAGCCAAGTGACCCGGGACAGGGGGATCGGTGAAAAACTGTTTTTT. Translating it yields CASSQVTRDRGIGEKLFF.